This entry lists 8 T cell receptor beta chains sequenced from one sample in a study of T cells in Graves' hyperthyroidism and ophthalmopathy. It was RNA transcripts that yielded the amplified TCR beta CDR3 regions. A first-round RT-PCR of the TCR CDR3 used the HTBI primer set. One entry per CDR3 protein results from TCRdb running MiXCR on the multiplex PCR reads. The sample gives some 400,000 distinct CDR3 sequences, 13% of which show up once; around 20% is in the top ten. The sample consisted of blood. The receptors derive from a man under 40 with Graves' hyperthyroidism that later progressed to Graves' ophthalmopathy.

The rearrangement links TRBV19 to TRBJ1-2, with a possible D match to TRBD1 (6 bases). The length of the CDR3 is 14 residues. V was pared by 8 bases and J by 3 bases, with 16 bases between. CDR1 is LNHDA, CDR2 SQIVND, per germline (reference sequence). CDR3 protein: CASVPGQLYYGYTF. The DNA of the CDR3 is TGTGCCAGTGTACCAGGACAGCTCTACTATGGCTACACCTTC.

With respect to this clonotype: No conserved phenylalanine or tryptophan is present at the end of the CDR3, so a read error is the likely explanation. This sequence joins TRBV18 and TRBJ2-7, with TRBD1 as a possible D gene (6 bases). CDR3 length equals 17 residues. The V and J ends lost 0 bases and 1 base respectively, with 16 bases between them. Germline V gene lookup returns CDR1 KGHSH and CDR2 LQKENI. CDR3 in DNA: TGTGCCAGCTCACCACCGACAGGCGGAGAAGGTTCCTACGAGCAGTACCTC. Amino acid sequence: CASSPPTGGEGSYEQYL.

The chain couples TRBV24-1 to TRBJ2-5; a weak D match, TRBD2 (6 bases). With 9 bases removed from V and 5 bases from J, the gap between germline ends came to 9 bases. This CDR3 region has 11 residues. Per the germline V gene, CDR1 is KGHDR and CDR2 is SFDVKD. The CDR3 sequence: CATGREETQYF. Here the CDR3 DNA reads TGTGCCACCGGCCGGGAGGAGACCCAGTACTTC.

This chain joins TRBV7-9 and TRBJ2-3, with D possibly being TRBD1 or TRBD2 (5 bases each). Germline assignment: CDR1 SEHNR and CDR2 FQNEAQ (reference sequence). The V gene lost 3 bases and the J gene lost 2 bases, with 15 bases spanning the gap. The CDR3 is 16 amino acids. CDR3 protein: CASSFPGGPSTDTQYF. As DNA, the CDR3 is TGTGCCAGCAGCTTCCCTGGGGGACCCTCCACAGATACGCAGTATTTT.

This clonotype was observed many times. The genes are TRBV24-1 and TRBJ2-1, with no clear D. The CDR3 sequence is 16 residues long. Trimming took 4 bases from V and 5 from J, leaving 17 bases between them. CDR1 KGHDR and CDR2 SFDVKD come from the germline V gene. This CDR3 reads CATSDFVKGSHNEQFF. The CDR3 nucleotides are TGTGCCACCAGTGACTTCGTAAAGGGTTCCCACAATGAGCAGTTCTTC.

This clonotype was detected ten times or more. The chain is built from TRBV7-9 and TRBJ1-2; no firm D call. Germline loops: CDR1 SEHNR, CDR2 FQNEAQ (reference sequence). Trimming left V 1 base short and J 0 bases short, with 9 bases between. The CDR3 is 15 residues long. CDR3 sequence: CASSLEGRANYGYTF. The CDR3 nucleotides read TGTGCCAGCAGCTTAGAAGGGAGAGCTAACTATGGCTACACCTTC.

This clonotype appeared a few times. The V gene is TRBV2, the J gene TRBJ2-5, with 10 bases that match TRBD2. After removal of 6 bases from V and 2 bases from J, the junction contained 3 bases not matched to a gene. The CDR3 runs 14 residues. In germline, CDR1 is SNHLY, CDR2 FYNNEI. This chain's CDR3 is CASSLLAGQETQYF. The CDR3 DNA sequence: TGTGCCAGCAGCTTACTAGCGGGGCAAGAGACCCAGTACTTC.

This clonotype was seen a single time. This may come from a read error, since a much larger clone is one base off. The chain carries TRBV11-2 and TRBJ2-3; 9 bases are a match to TRBD2. Germline CDR1 reads SGHAT; CDR2 reads FQNNGV. The CDR3 covers 16 residues. The trim removed 1 base at V and 2 bases at J, leaving 4 bases unmatched. CDR3 sequence reads: CASSLGQRGDTDTQYF. CDR3 nucleotides: TGTGCCAGCAGCTTAGGCCAGCGGGGGGACACAGATACGCAGTATTTT.